This T cell receptor beta chain came from a study of CD8+ T cells in alopecia areata. Study information: Once tofacitinib had been taken for 6 to 18 months, 6 months off drug followed. By percentage of affected scalp area, the severity of treated patients was scored.

As regards this clone: The target antigen is unknown.

From germline, CDR1 is ENHRY and CDR2 SYGVKD. Trimming cost V 1 base and J 8 bases, with 11 bases left between them. The CDR3 length is 13 residues. After isolation, RNA underwent reverse transcription to generate cDNA as the sequencing template. Generated by immunoSEQ multiplex PCR, the TCRdb table keeps only in-frame clones and is missing some. The table shows some 150,000 clones, with 58% occurring only once. As for treatment: oral pan-JAK inhibitor, 5-10 mg twice daily. Specimens obtained from alopecia areata patients comprised lesional scalp punch biopsies and peripheral blood. Study outcomes and limitations: Expanded CD8+ clones among the top 100, as well as scalp clonality, were significantly decreased by tofacitinib.

V usage is TRBV10-3 and J usage is TRBJ1-2, with D unclear. This receptor was identified in a human donor with alopecia areata. Sequenced material: CD4+ T cells sorted from blood, taken at roughly week 55, from a patient treated with tofacitinib. The CDR3 reads CAISEFDQVGYTF. CDR3 nucleotide sequence: TGTGCCATCAGTGAGTTCGACCAGGTCGGCTACACCTTC.